A selection of T cell receptor beta chains follows, all from one sample in a study of blood T cell repertoires in COVID-19. Measured with immunoSEQ multiplex PCR; TCRdb has only the in-frame clones, and not every one. The data contain 260,000 or so clones, around 85% of them singletons. Sequenced material: PBMCs or T cells enriched from blood (not recorded which). The origin of the receptors is a woman aged 50 to 65 who had recovered from COVID-19. Both conserved end residues are part of each CDR3. D genes are given only for firm matches. Part of the rows lack a size; the others show once, few, many or a class for expanded clones.

V,size,D,J,CDR3,DNA
TRBV4-2,.,TRBD2,TRBJ2-7,CASSHRTSAAYEQYF,TGTGCCAGCAGCCATCGGACTAGCGCAGCCTACGAGCAGTACTTC
TRBV7-2,.,.,TRBJ1-5,CASSFYRANQPQHF,TGTGCCAGCAGCTTCTACAGGGCGAATCAGCCCCAGCATTTT
TRBV7-8,.,TRBD1,TRBJ2-1,CASSSDRGHNEQFF,TGTGCCAGCAGCTCCGACAGGGGTCACAATGAGCAGTTCTTC
TRBV6-5,.,TRBD1,TRBJ2-2,CASRKDRLYGELFF,TGTGCCAGCAGGAAGGACAGGCTGTACGGGGAGCTGTTTTTT
TRBV5-4,.,TRBD2,TRBJ2-4,CASSSGRDYGKNIQYF,TGTGCCAGCAGCTCCGGCCGGGACTACGGAAAAAACATTCAGTACTTC
TRBV5-1,.,TRBD1,TRBJ1-1,CASSLPGQRLGAFF,TGCGCCAGCAGCCTACCGGGACAGAGGCTTGGAGCTTTCTTT
TRBV7-6,.,TRBD2,TRBJ2-7,CASSLTGGPSSYEQYF,TGTGCCAGCAGCTTAACGGGAGGGCCGAGCTCCTACGAGCAGTACTTC
TRBV9,.,.,TRBJ1-5,CASSVGGSNQPQHF,TGTGCCAGCAGCGTAGGAGGGAGCAATCAGCCCCAGCATTTT
TRBV27,.,TRBD1,TRBJ1-6,CASSLQGQNSPLHF,TGTGCCAGCAGTTTACAGGGACAGAATTCACCCCTCCACTTT
TRBV3-1/TRBV3-2,.,TRBD1,TRBJ2-5,CASSQPYSTGAWVNQETQYF,TGTGCCAGCAGCCAACCATACTCGACAGGGGCCTGGGTGAACCAGGAGACCCAGTACTTC
TRBV10-3,.,.,TRBJ1-1,CAISEREGAEAFF,TGTGCCATCAGTGAGAGGGAGGGAGCTGAAGCTTTCTTT
TRBV9,many,.,TRBJ1-4,CASSPRGDNEKLFF,TGTGCCAGCAGCCCCCGGGGGGATAATGAAAAACTGTTTTTT
TRBV10-3,.,.,TRBJ1-2,CAISEGDVYGYTF,TGTGCCATCAGTGAGGGAGACGTCTATGGCTACACCTTC
TRBV28,.,.,TRBJ1-2,CASSLFVIDGYTF,TGTGCCAGCAGTTTATTTGTGATAGATGGCTACACCTTC
TRBV24-1,.,.,TRBJ2-1,CATGRSSYNEQFF,TGTGCCACCGGGCGCTCCTCCTACAATGAGCAGTTCTTC
TRBV5-1,.,TRBD2,TRBJ2-5,CASSLPGAGETQYF,TGCGCCAGCAGCTTGCCCGGAGCGGGGGAGACCCAGTACTTC
TRBV7-2,.,.,TRBJ1-1,CASSTYGENTEAFF,TGTGCCAGCAGCACTTACGGTGAGAACACTGAAGCTTTCTTT
TRBV7-8,.,TRBD2,TRBJ2-2,CASSLAGGNTGELFF,TGTGCCAGCAGCTTGGCGGGAGGTAACACCGGGGAGCTGTTTTTT
TRBV18,.,.,TRBJ2-2,CASSPRRGTETGELFF,TGTGCCAGCTCACCAAGGAGGGGGACAGAGACCGGGGAGCTGTTTTTT
TRBV24-1,.,TRBD1,TRBJ2-5,CATSDWTGPQETQYF,TGTGCCACCAGTGATTGGACAGGCCCTCAAGAGACCCAGTACTTC
TRBV5-1,.,TRBD1,TRBJ2-2,CASSLGQGAGELFF,TGCGCCAGCAGCTTGGGACAGGGAGCCGGGGAGCTGTTTTTT
TRBV4-1,.,.,TRBJ2-6,CASSGSRGSGANVLTF,TGCGCCAGCAGCGGGAGCAGGGGCTCTGGGGCCAACGTCCTGACTTTC
TRBV7-2,.,TRBD1,TRBJ1-5,CASSSRQGYDQPQHF,TGTGCCAGCAGCTCCAGACAGGGTTACGATCAGCCCCAGCATTTT
TRBV29-1,.,TRBD1,TRBJ2-7,CSAGGQGAKYEQYF,TGCAGCGCAGGCGGACAGGGGGCAAAATACGAGCAGTACTTC
TRBV30,.,.,TRBJ2-1,CAWSPLVERKNRDEQFF,TGTGCCTGGAGTCCTCTTGTTGAAAGGAAAAACAGGGATGAGCAGTTCTTC
TRBV11-2,.,TRBD1,TRBJ2-7,CASSPGTGGSYEQYF,TGTGCCAGCAGCCCTGGGACAGGGGGCTCCTACGAGCAGTACTTC
TRBV18,.,.,TRBJ2-7,CASSSNRQGYEQYF,TGTGCCAGCTCATCGAACAGGCAGGGCTACGAGCAGTACTTC
TRBV30,once,.,TRBJ2-5,CAWSSKQLQETQYF,TGTGCCTGGAGTTCAAAACAGCTCCAAGAGACCCAGTACTTC
TRBV21-1,.,.,TRBJ1-6,CASSTVPGRLLGSPLHF,TGTGCCAGCAGCACCGTTCCCGGGAGACTCCTTGGATCACCCCTCCACTTT
TRBV11-2,.,.,TRBJ1-1,CASSLDPGRTEAFF,TGTGCCAGCAGCTTAGATCCAGGGAGGACTGAAGCTTTCTTT
TRBV19,.,.,TRBJ2-7,CASSIAGQAKGEQYF,TGTGCCAGTAGTATAGCAGGGCAGGCCAAGGGGGAGCAGTACTTC
TRBV6-5,.,TRBD1,TRBJ1-2,CASSRTGPYGYTF,TGTGCCAGCAGTCGGACAGGGCCCTATGGCTACACCTTC
TRBV6-6,.,.,TRBJ1-1,CASTTFTEAFF,TGTGCCAGCACCACATTCACTGAAGCTTTCTTT
TRBV19,.,.,TRBJ2-2,CASSIRLVDTGELFF,TGTGCCAGTAGTATACGACTAGTGGACACCGGGGAGCTGTTTTTT
TRBV5-1,once,TRBD1,TRBJ1-6,CASSTGQGNSSPLHF,TGCGCCAGCAGCACCGGACAGGGGAACAGTTCACCCCTCCACTTT
TRBV3-1/TRBV3-2,.,.,TRBJ2-5,CASSQAQEQETQYF,TGTGCCAGCAGCCAAGCTCAGGAACAAGAGACCCAGTACTTC
TRBV3-1/TRBV3-2,few,.,TRBJ2-1,CASSQETAAMRDNEQFF,TGTGCCAGCAGCCAAGAAACGGCGGCCATGCGAGACAATGAGCAGTTCTTC
TRBV11-2,.,.,TRBJ1-3,CASSFPWASGNTIYF,TGTGCCAGCAGCTTCCCTTGGGCCTCTGGAAACACCATATATTTT
TRBV11-3,.,.,TRBJ2-5,CASSLDPQETQYF,TGTGCCAGCAGCTTAGATCCGCAAGAGACCCAGTACTTC
TRBV28,.,.,TRBJ1-2,CASTDRNYGYTF,TGTGCCAGCACCGATCGGAACTATGGCTACACCTTC
TRBV6-5,.,TRBD1,TRBJ1-4,CASEGTANEKLFF,TGTGCCAGCGAGGGGACAGCTAATGAAAAACTGTTTTTT
TRBV6-5,.,TRBD1,TRBJ2-5,CASRLDRGAETQYF,TGTGCCAGCAGGCTTGACAGGGGAGCCGAGACCCAGTACTTC
TRBV5-1,few,TRBD1,TRBJ1-3,CASSLDRGGNTIYF,TGCGCCAGCAGCTTGGACAGGGGAGGAAACACCATATATTTT
TRBV18,.,.,TRBJ2-5,CASSPAVPRETQYF,TGTGCCAGCTCACCAGCTGTCCCGCGAGAGACCCAGTACTTC
TRBV5-1,.,TRBD2,TRBJ2-7,CASSLAGISGRVEQYF,TGCGCCAGCAGCTTGGCCGGTATCAGCGGGAGGGTCGAGCAGTACTTC
TRBV19,.,TRBD1,TRBJ2-3,CASSQQGAYGTDTQYF,TGTGCCAGTAGTCAACAGGGGGCGTATGGCACAGATACGCAGTATTTT
TRBV5-8,.,TRBD1,TRBJ2-7,CASSPRDRAAPRQYF,TGTGCCAGCAGCCCCCGGGACAGGGCCGCTCCAAGGCAGTACTTC
TRBV18,.,TRBD2,TRBJ2-4,CASSRSGGDIQYF,TGTGCCAGCTCCCGTAGCGGGGGTGACATTCAGTACTTC
TRBV4-1,.,TRBD1,TRBJ2-5,CASRGNRGAAPETQYF,TGCGCCAGCCGCGGGAACAGGGGGGCCGCCCCAGAGACCCAGTACTTC
TRBV7-3,.,.,TRBJ2-5,CASSPGQTGETQYF,TGTGCCAGCAGCCCTGGACAGACGGGGGAGACCCAGTACTTC
TRBV28,.,.,TRBJ2-7,CASSKPVGASYEQYF,TGTGCCAGCAGTAAGCCGGTAGGGGCTTCCTACGAGCAGTACTTC
TRBV10-2,.,TRBD1,TRBJ2-6,CATDRGEAGANVLTF,TGCGCCACGGACAGGGGGGAGGCTGGGGCCAACGTCCTGACTTTC
TRBV2,once,TRBD1,TRBJ2-7,CASSGQGDEQYF,TGTGCCAGCAGTGGTCAGGGGGACGAGCAGTACTTC
TRBV28,once,TRBD2,TRBJ2-1,CASSPGLADYFNEQFF,TGTGCCAGCAGCCCCGGGCTAGCGGACTATTTCAATGAGCAGTTCTTC
TRBV7-2,.,TRBD2,TRBJ2-5,CASSLRRGGTETQYF,TGTGCCAGCAGCTTAAGGCGGGGGGGCACGGAGACCCAGTACTTC
TRBV4-2,.,TRBD2,TRBJ2-1,CASSQDGTSGYNEQFF,TGTGCCAGCAGCCAAGATGGGACTAGCGGGTACAATGAGCAGTTCTTC
TRBV6-5,.,TRBD1,TRBJ2-2,CASRPTGGFGGELFF,TGTGCCAGCAGACCGACAGGGGGCTTTGGCGGGGAGCTGTTTTTT
TRBV7-9,.,.,TRBJ1-3,CASSLSGAGNTIYF,TGTGCCAGCAGCTTATCCGGGGCTGGAAACACCATATATTTT
TRBV19,.,TRBD2,TRBJ2-1,CASSIDWGTSGSREQFF,TGTGCCAGTAGTATAGATTGGGGGACTAGCGGGAGCCGAGAGCAGTTCTTC